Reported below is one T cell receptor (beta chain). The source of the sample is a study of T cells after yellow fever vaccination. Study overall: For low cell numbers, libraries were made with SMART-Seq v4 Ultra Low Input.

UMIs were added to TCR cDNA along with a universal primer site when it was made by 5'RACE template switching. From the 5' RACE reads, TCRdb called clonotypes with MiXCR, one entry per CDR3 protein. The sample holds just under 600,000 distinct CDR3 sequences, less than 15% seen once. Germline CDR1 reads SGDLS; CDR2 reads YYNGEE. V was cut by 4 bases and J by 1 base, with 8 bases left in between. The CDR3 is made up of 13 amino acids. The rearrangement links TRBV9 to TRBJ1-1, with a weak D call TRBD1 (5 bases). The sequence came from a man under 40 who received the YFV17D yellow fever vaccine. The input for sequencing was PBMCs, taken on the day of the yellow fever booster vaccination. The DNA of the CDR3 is TGTGCCAGCAGCATCGGACAGAACACTGAAGCTTTCTTT. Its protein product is CASSIGQNTEAFF.